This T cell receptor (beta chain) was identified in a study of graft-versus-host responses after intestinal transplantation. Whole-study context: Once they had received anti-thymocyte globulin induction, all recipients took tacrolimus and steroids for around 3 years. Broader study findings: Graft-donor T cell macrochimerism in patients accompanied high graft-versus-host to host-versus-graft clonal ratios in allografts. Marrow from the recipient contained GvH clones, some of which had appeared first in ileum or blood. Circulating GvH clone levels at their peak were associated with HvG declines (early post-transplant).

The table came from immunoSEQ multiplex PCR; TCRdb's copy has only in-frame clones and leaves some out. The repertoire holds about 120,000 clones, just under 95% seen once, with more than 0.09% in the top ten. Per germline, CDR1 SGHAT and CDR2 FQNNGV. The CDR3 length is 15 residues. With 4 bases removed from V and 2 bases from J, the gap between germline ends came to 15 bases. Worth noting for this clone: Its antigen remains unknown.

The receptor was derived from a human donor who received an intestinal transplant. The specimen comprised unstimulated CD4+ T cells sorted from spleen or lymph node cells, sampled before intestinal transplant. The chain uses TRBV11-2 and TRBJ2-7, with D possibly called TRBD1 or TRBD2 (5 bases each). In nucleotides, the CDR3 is TGTGCCAGCAGCTCCTGGTCGGGACCAACCTACGAGCAGTACTTC. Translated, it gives CASSSWSGPTYEQYF.